This T cell receptor beta chain was documented in a study of OX40 agonist ivuxolimab in advanced cancers. Profiling relied on immunoSEQ multiplex PCR, and the TCRdb table lists in-frame clones only, not all of them. The data show over 60,000 clones, 85% seen once. This CDR3 contains 16 residues. Germline V CDR1 and CDR2: MNHNS, SASEGT. This receptor was taken from an adult with an advanced solid tumor such as melanoma, head and neck, liver or kidney cancer. This chain connects TRBV6-1 to TRBJ2-5; 10 nucleotides agree with TRBD2. The DNA end favors TRBJ2-7, so the J call may be wrong. The source was CD4+ or CD8+ T cells sorted from blood, collected in a trial of the OX40 agonist ivuxolimab. As DNA, the CDR3 is TGTGCCAGCAGTGAAGCGAGGGGACTAGCGTTGGACGAGCAGTACTTC. Its translation is CASSEARGLALDEQYF.